This T cell receptor (beta chain) was observed in a study of regulatory T cells in long-lasting Graves disease. With 0 bases removed from V and 2 bases from J, the gap between germline ends came to 14 bases. Looked up from germline, CDR1 is MGHRA and CDR2 is YSYEKL. The CDR3 spans 17 residues. TCR beta libraries were built with iRepertoire HTBI primers and Arm-PCR of CDR3 regions. The authors' processing: Identification across samples found 62 TRBV and fewer than 15 TRBJ segments. TCRdb ran MiXCR on the multiplex PCR reads and lists one entry per CDR3 protein. The V and J calls reflect TCRdb's pipeline rather than the authors' work. Of more than 300,000 distinct CDR3 sequences listed, 15% to 17% were seen once; the top ten hold roughly 20%. The time point is: newly diagnosed GD, antithyroid drugs for less than 3 months. PBMC-derived RNA was used for the TCR library. Diagnoses of Graves' disease were made by American Thyroid Association guidelines.

Regarding this clonotype: Its specificity is unknown.

General study points: Compared with new cases, persistent Graves' patients showed reduced TCR diversity. Favoring TRBV28, TRBJ1-2 and TRBJ2-5 was a feature seen in persistent disease.

The gene calls are TRBV4-1 and TRBJ1-3; no definite D call. The source is a female donor with Graves disease. Sequenced here: peripheral blood mononuclear cells (PBMCs), sampled at new diagnosis, from a patient treated with antithyroid drugs. CDR3 coding DNA: TGCGCCAGCAGCCAAGAGGCCTCGTTCGGGGCTGGAAACACCATATATTTT. Residues: CASSQEASFGAGNTIYF.